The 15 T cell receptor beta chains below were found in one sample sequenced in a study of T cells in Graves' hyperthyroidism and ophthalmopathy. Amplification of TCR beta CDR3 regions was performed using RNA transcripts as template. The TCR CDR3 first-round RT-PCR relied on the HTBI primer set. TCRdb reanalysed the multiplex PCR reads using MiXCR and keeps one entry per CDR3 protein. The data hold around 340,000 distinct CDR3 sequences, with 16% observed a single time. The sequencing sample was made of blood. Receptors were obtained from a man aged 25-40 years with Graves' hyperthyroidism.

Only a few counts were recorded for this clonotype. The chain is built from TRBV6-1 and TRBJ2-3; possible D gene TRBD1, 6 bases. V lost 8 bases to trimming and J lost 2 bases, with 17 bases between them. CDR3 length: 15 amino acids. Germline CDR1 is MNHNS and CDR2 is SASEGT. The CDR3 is CASGRGHRSTDTQYF. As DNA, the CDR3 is TGTGCCAGCGGCCGGGGACACCGCTCCACAGATACGCAGTATTTT.

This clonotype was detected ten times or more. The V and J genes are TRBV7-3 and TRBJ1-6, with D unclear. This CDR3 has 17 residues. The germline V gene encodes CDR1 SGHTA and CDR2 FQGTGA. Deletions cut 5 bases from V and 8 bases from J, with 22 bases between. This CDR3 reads CASSPQGQLSRDSPLHF. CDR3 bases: TGTGCCAGCAGCCCCCAAGGGCAGTTATCTCGGGATTCACCCCTCCACTTT.

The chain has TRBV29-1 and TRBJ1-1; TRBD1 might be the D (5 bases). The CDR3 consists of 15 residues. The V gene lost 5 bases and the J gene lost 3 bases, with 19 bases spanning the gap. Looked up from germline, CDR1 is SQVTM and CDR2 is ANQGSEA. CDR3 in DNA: TGCAGCGTTCTCCGGATTGCCCCCAGGGACACTGAAGCTTTCTTT. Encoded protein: CSVLRIAPRDTEAFF.

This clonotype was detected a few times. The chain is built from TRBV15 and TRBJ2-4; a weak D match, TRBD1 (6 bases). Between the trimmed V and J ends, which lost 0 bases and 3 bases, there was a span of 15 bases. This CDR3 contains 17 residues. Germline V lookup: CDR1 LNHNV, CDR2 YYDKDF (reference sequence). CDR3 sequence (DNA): TGTGCCACCAGCAGAGATGCACCGACAGGTCTCAAAAACATTCAGTACTTC. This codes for CATSRDAPTGLKNIQYF.

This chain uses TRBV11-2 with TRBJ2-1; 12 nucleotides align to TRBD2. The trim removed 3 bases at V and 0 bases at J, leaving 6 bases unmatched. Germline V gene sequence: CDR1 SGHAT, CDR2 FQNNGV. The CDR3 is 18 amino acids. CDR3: CASSLRLAGAYSYNEQFF. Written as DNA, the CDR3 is TGTGCCAGCAGCTTGCGACTAGCGGGGGCGTACTCCTACAATGAGCAGTTCTTC.

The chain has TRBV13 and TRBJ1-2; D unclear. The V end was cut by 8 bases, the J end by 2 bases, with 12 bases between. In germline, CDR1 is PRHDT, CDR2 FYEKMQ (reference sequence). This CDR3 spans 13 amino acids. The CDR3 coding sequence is TGTGCCAGCGTTGGACCGATGAACTATGGCTACACCTTC. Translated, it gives CASVGPMNYGYTF.

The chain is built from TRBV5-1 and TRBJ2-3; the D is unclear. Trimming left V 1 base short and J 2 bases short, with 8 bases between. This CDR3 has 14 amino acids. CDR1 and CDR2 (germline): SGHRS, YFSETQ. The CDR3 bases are TGCGCCAGCAGCTTGAACGGACCCACAGATACGCAGTATTTT. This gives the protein CASSLNGPTDTQYF.

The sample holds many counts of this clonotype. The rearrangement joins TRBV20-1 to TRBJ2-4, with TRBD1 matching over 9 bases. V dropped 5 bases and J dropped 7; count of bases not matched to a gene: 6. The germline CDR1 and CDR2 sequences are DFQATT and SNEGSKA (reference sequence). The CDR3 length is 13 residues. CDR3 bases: TGCAGTGCTGCCCGGACAGGGGCGAACATTCAGTACTTC. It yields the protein CSAARTGANIQYF.

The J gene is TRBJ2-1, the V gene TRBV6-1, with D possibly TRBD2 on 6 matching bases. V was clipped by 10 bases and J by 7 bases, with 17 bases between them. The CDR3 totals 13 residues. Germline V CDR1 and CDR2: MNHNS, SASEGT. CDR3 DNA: TGTGCCACCCGGCGGCGGGAACTGAATGAGCAGTTCTTC. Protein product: CATRRRELNEQFF.

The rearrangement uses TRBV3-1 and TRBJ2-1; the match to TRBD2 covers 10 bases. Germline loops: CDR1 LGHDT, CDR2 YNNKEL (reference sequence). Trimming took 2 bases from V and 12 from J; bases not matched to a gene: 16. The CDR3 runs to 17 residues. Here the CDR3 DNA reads TGTGCCAGCAGCCAATTGAGGGCAGCGGGAGGGGTTACGGCGCAGTTCTTC. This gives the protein CASSQLRAAGGVTAQFF.

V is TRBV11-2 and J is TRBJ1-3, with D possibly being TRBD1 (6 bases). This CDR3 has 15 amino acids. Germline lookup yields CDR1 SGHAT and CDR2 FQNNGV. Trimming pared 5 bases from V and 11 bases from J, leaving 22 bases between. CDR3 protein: CASSLNVGQGLAIYF. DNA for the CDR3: TGTGCCAGCAGCCTAAACGTTGGGCAGGGGCTTGCCATATATTTT.

The CDR3 is CASADRAGGSTDTQYF. For the CDR3, the DNA is TGTGCCTCCGCCGACAGAGCGGGTGGGAGCACAGATACGCAGTATTTT. This chain connects TRBV2 to TRBJ2-3, with D possibly being TRBD2 (6 bases). The CDR3 is 16 amino acids. Trimming removed 11 bases from V and 0 bases from J, with 21 bases in between. CDR1 SNHLY and CDR2 FYNNEI come from the germline V gene.

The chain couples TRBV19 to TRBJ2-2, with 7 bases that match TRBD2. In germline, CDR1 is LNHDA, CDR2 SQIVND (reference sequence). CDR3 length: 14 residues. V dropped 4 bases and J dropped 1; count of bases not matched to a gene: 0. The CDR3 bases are TGTGCCAGTAGTAAGCGGGAGAACACCGGGGAGCTGTTTTTT. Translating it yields CASSKRENTGELFF.

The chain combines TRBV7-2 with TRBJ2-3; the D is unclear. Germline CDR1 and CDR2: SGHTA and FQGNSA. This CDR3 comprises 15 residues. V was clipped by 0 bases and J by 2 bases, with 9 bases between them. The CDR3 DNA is TGTGCCAGCAGCTTAGCCAGCAGGTCCACAGATACGCAGTATTTT. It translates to CASSLASRSTDTQYF.

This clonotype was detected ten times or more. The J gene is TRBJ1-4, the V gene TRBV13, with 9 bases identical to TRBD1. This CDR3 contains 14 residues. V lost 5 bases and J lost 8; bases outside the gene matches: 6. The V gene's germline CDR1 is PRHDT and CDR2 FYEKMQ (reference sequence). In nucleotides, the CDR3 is TGTGCCAGCAGCCACCGGGACAGGGCCGAAAAACTGTTTTTT. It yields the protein CASSHRDRAEKLFF.